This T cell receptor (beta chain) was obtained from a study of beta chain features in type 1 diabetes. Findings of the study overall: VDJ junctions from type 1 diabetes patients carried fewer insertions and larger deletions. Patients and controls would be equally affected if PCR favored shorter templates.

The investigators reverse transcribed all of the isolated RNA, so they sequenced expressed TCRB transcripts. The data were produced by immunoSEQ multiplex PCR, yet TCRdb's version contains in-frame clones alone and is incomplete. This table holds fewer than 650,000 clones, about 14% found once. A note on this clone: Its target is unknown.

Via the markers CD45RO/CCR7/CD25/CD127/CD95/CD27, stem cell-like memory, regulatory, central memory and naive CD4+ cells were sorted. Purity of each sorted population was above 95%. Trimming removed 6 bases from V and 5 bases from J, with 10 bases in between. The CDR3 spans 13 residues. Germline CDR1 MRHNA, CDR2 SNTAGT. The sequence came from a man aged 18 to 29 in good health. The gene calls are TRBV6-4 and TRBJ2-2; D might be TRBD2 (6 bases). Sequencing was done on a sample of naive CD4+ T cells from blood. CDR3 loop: CASRGLYTGELFF. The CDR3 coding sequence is TGTGCCAGCAGGGGACTTTATACCGGGGAGCTGTTTTTT.